This paragraph covers one TCR beta chain sequence. As yet, its antigen is unknown. This specimen comes from a study of cytomegalovirus exposure and HLA in healthy donors. Background on the study: For the 300 to 450 genotyped donors, 80% to 90% fell within the Caucasian-associated ancestry cluster. Findings and limits, study-wide: Reports showed the classifier diagnosing cytomegalovirus status with high specificity and sensitivity.

PCR used 60 Vbeta primers and 13 Jbeta primers. Authors' analysis steps: Roughly 11 million shared chains were among the roughly 80 million unique TCR beta chains that a later analysis counted. The table came from immunoSEQ multiplex PCR; TCRdb's copy has only in-frame clones and leaves some out. The DNA was the basis for D and trimming; V, J and clone size are from that table. The sample lists 60,000 to 75,000 clones; 55% to 75% were seen once. The sequenced material came from PBMCs. This sequence originates from a middle-aged woman in good health and CMV-seropositive.

In DNA, the CDR3 is TGTGCCATCAGTGGCCGGACAGCGAGCTATGGCTACACCTTC. Residues: CAISGRTASYGYTF. This chain uses TRBV10-3 with TRBJ1-2; possible D gene TRBD1, 6 bases. The CDR3 covers 14 residues. Germline assignment: CDR1 ENHRY and CDR2 SYGVKD. Between the trimmed V and J ends, which lost 4 bases and 4 bases, there was a span of 13 bases.